The 5 T cell receptor beta chains reported below all come from one sample, sequenced in a study of CD8+CD57+ T cells in acquired aplastic anemia. TCR beta VDJ and CDR3 were profiled, and genomic DNA was the template. TCRdb reprocessed the reads with MiXCR, giving one entry per CDR3 protein. The sample shows a few hundred thousand distinct CDR3 sequences, around 63% of them seen only once. The specimen sequenced was sorted CD4+, CD8+, or CD8+CD57+ T cells (not recorded which) from PBMCs. These receptors were taken from a human donor in good health.

The chain employs TRBV12-3 or TRBV12-4 and TRBJ1-1, with D possibly TRBD1 on 5 matching bases. The CDR3 length is 14 residues. V was pared by 4 bases and J by 3 bases, with 12 bases between. CDR3 loop: CASSSYDSHTEAFF. The CDR3 DNA reads as TGTGCCAGCAGTTCCTACGACAGTCACACTGAAGCTTTCTTT.

This clonotype was observed at least ten times. J is TRBJ2-3 and V is TRBV7-9; D is possibly TRBD1 (6 bases). CDR1 and CDR2 (germline): SEHNR, FQNEAQ (reference sequence). CDR3 length equals 15 residues. Between the trimmed V and J ends, which lost 1 base and 4 bases, there was a span of 12 bases. In DNA, the CDR3 is TGTGCCAGCAGCTTAGAGGGGGTGGTGGCAGATACGCAGTATTTT. As protein: CASSLEGVVADTQYF.

This clonotype was seen a few times. The chain joins TRBV20-1 to TRBJ1-5; 10 nucleotides align to TRBD1. CDR3 size: 15 residues. Looked up from germline, CDR1 is DFQATT and CDR2 is SNEGSKA (reference sequence). J gave up 6 bases and V 4 bases, and 9 bases lay outside the gene matches. CDR3 residues: CSATRDRGLGQPQHF. The CDR3 DNA reads as TGCAGTGCTACCCGTGACAGGGGGCTTGGTCAGCCCCAGCATTTT.

This clonotype was detected ten times or more. The chain joins TRBV5-6 to TRBJ2-2; D possibly corresponds to TRBD2 (6 bases). With 7 bases removed from V and 6 bases from J, the gap between germline ends came to 16 bases. Germline CDR1 SGHDT, CDR2 YYEEEE. The CDR3 is made up of 14 amino acids. The CDR3 here is CASGSRGFAGELFF. The CDR3 DNA reads as TGTGCCAGCGGGTCTCGGGGGTTCGCCGGGGAGCTGTTTTTT.

The chain joins TRBV14 to TRBJ1-2; D gene uncertain. Trimming shortened V by 6 bases and J by 4 bases, and 12 bases separated the two germline ends. The V gene's germline CDR1 is SGHDN and CDR2 FVKESK. The CDR3 spans 13 residues. Here the CDR3 reads CASRRVGSYGYTF. The CDR3 DNA sequence: TGTGCCAGCAGGCGGGTAGGGAGCTATGGCTACACCTTC.